This passage covers 5 T cell receptor beta chains from one sample sequenced in a study of blood T cells in healthy people across ages. Primers used in a second PCR of roughly 6 to 12 cycles were a sample-barcoded 5' primer and a J-beta primer mix. From the 5' RACE reads, TCRdb called clonotypes with MiXCR, one entry per CDR3 protein. The sample lists some 1.8 million distinct CDR3 sequences; around 40% were seen once. Material: blood. These receptors came from a human donor in good health.

This clonotype was seen only a few times. This rearrangement joins TRBV2 to TRBJ2-4, with 7 bases lining up with TRBD1. This CDR3 has 16 residues. J gave up 5 bases and V 4 bases, and 11 bases lay outside the gene matches. CDR1 and CDR2 from the germline V gene are SNHLY and FYNNEI. This CDR3 reads CASSVPTGNRQNIQYF. CDR3 bases: TGTGCCAGCAGTGTCCCGACAGGGAACAGGCAAAACATTCAGTACTTC.

Ten or more counts support this clonotype. The genes are TRBV4-3 and TRBJ2-7; 7 positions match TRBD2. The trim removed 0 bases at V and 4 bases at J, leaving 0 bases unmatched. This CDR3 has 13 residues. Germline V lookup: CDR1 LGHNA, CDR2 YSLEER. This CDR3 is CASSQDSGYEQYF. The CDR3 DNA sequence: TGCGCCAGCAGCCAAGATAGCGGGTACGAGCAGTACTTC.

The rearrangement joins TRBV7-9 to TRBJ2-5, with D perhaps being TRBD1 or TRBD2 (5 bases each). Trimming shortened V by 4 bases and J by 7 bases, and 13 bases separated the two germline ends. The CDR3 has 13 residues. CDR1 and CDR2 (germline): SEHNR, FQNEAQ (reference sequence). Written as DNA, the CDR3 is TGTGCCAGCAGCTGGGTAGGGACCGGGACCCAGTACTTC. The encoded protein is CASSWVGTGTQYF. Supplemented by reference TRBV7-9 and TRBJ2-5, the full variable domain reads DTGVSQNPRHKITKRGQNVTFRCDPISEHNRLYWYRQTLGQGPEFLTYFQNEAQLEKSRLLSDRFSAERPKGSFSTLEIQRTEQGDSAMYLCASSWVGTGTQYFGPGTRLLVL.

This clonotype was recorded at least ten times. The chain uses TRBV10-3 and TRBJ2-3, with D possibly being TRBD2 (5 bases). CDR3 size: 13 residues. Germline CDR1 ENHRY, CDR2 SYGVKD. Between the trimmed V and J ends, which lost 5 bases and 3 bases, there was a span of 9 bases. The CDR3, as DNA: TGTGCCATCAGTACCGGCGGGACAGATACGCAGTATTTT. Encoded protein: CAISTGGTDTQYF.

This clonotype was detected many times. CDR3 region: CASSYETDTQYF. The CDR3, as DNA: TGTGCCAGCAGTTACGAGACAGATACGCAGTATTTT. The chain couples TRBV6-2 or TRBV6-3 to TRBJ2-3, with no clear D. Germline CDR1 and CDR2: MNHEY and SVGEGT. Trimming took 2 bases from V and 3 from J, leaving 3 bases between them. The CDR3 is 12 residues long.